The 21 T cell receptor beta chains below come from one sample, sequenced in a study of CD8+ T cells in alopecia areata. RNA extraction was followed by reverse transcription into cDNA, which acted as the sequencing template. Repertoires were generated with immunoSEQ multiplex PCR, while TCRdb's copy carries only in-frame clones and drops some. This table holds about 260,000 clones, about three fifths found once. Documented treatment: oral pan-JAK inhibitor, 5-10 mg twice daily. Specimen: CD4+ T cells sorted from blood, collected around week 54, from a patient treated with tofacitinib. These receptors all stem from a human donor with alopecia areata.

This clone was seen a few times. This chain connects TRBV9 to TRBJ1-4; 7 bases line up with TRBD1. The germline CDR1 and CDR2 sequences are SGDLS and YYNGEE. Trimming removed 2 bases from V and 5 bases from J; junction bases left unmatched: 3. The CDR3 contains 14 residues. This CDR3 is CASSVPGQNEKLFF. CDR3 coding DNA: TGTGCCAGCAGCGTCCCGGGACAGAATGAAAAACTGTTTTTT.

The gene calls are TRBV4-2 and TRBJ2-1; D is undetermined. V was clipped by 0 bases and J by 3 bases, with 9 bases between them. Germline lookup yields CDR1 LGHNA and CDR2 YNFKEQ. CDR3 length equals 15 residues. The DNA of the CDR3 is TGTGCCAGCAGCCAAGAGGTACTTAACTACAATGAGCAGTTCTTC. Protein: CASSQEVLNYNEQFF.

The chain employs TRBV25-1 and TRBJ1-5; possible D gene TRBD1, 6 bases. V dropped 4 bases and J dropped 3 bases, with 10 bases sitting between them. CDR3 size: 14 residues. Germline V gene lookup returns CDR1 MGHDK and CDR2 SYGVNS. The CDR3 region has the DNA TGTGCCAGCAGTGCCCGGGACATCAATCAGCCCCAGCATTTT. Translating gives CASSARDINQPQHF.

This clone was recorded many times. This CDR3 is also generated by other DNA sequences in the sample. The chain joins TRBV18 to TRBJ1-5; the D gene is possibly TRBD1 (6 bases). Trimming stripped 3 bases from V and 2 bases from J, with 14 bases between. The CDR3 totals 16 residues. CDR1 and CDR2 (germline): KGHSH, LQKENI. CDR3 loop: CASSPLGGWGNQPQHF. Written as DNA, the CDR3 is TGTGCCAGCTCACCCTTGGGGGGCTGGGGCAATCAGCCCCAGCATTTT.

In its sample, this clone was seen once. The DNA for the CDR3 is TGTGCCAGCAGTTTGAGTGTAGGGAACGAGCAGTACTTC. Translation gives CASSLSVGNEQYF. The chain combines TRBV27 with TRBJ2-7; D remains ambiguous. The CDR3 spans 13 residues. The germline CDR1 and CDR2 sequences are MNHEY and SMNVEV (reference sequence). V was trimmed by 3 bases and J by 5 bases, leaving 11 bases between them.

The chain links TRBV5-1 to TRBJ1-2; D not resolved. The CDR3 spans 17 residues. V was shortened by 0 bases and J by 0 bases, with 15 bases between the two germline ends. Germline CDR1 reads SGHRS; CDR2 reads YFSETQ. CDR3 region: CASSLDGTSLANYGYTF. As DNA, the CDR3 is TGCGCCAGCAGCTTGGACGGAACCTCCTTAGCTAACTATGGCTACACCTTC.

This clone was found a few times. The CDR3 region has the DNA TGTGCCAGCAGTGGGGCGGCTGGGGCCAACGTCCTGACTTTC. Encoded protein: CASSGAAGANVLTF. The V gene is TRBV27, the J gene TRBJ2-6; possible D gene TRBD1, 5 bases. The germline CDR1 and CDR2 sequences are MNHEY and SMNVEV (reference sequence). CDR3 size: 14 residues. V shed 5 bases and J shed 2 bases, with 7 bases lying between them.

The chain couples TRBV7-3 to TRBJ2-1; D ambiguous. Germline assignment: CDR1 SGHTA and CDR2 FQGTGA. The CDR3 is 12 amino acids. The ends were cut back, 5 bases at V and 6 bases at J, with 8 bases in the middle. The CDR3 bases are TGTGCCAGCAGCCCCCCTAGCAATGAGCAGTTCTTC. It encodes CASSPPSNEQFF.

This chain connects TRBV19 to TRBJ1-5; D is ambiguous. CDR1 is LNHDA and CDR2 is SQIVND in the germline V gene (reference sequence). The V end lost 8 bases, the J end lost 2 bases, and 7 bases lay between the germline ends. The CDR3 runs 12 residues. Here the CDR3 reads CASGERNQPQHF. The CDR3 region has the DNA TGTGCCAGTGGGGAGCGCAATCAGCCCCAGCATTTT.

The rearrangement joins TRBV2 to TRBJ1-5; 9 bases align to TRBD1. The CDR3 runs 15 residues. The trim removed 5 bases at V and 6 bases at J, leaving 8 bases unmatched. In germline, CDR1 is SNHLY, CDR2 FYNNEI. Here the CDR3 reads CASSWGQGGAQPQHF. As DNA, the CDR3 is TGTGCCAGCAGTTGGGGACAGGGAGGCGCTCAGCCCCAGCATTTT. Combining the CDR3 with reference TRBV2 and TRBJ1-5 gives the whole variable domain EPEVTQTPSHQVTQMGQEVILRCVPISNHLYFYWYRQILGQKVEFLVSFYNNEISEKSEIFDDQFSVERPDGSNFTLKIRSTKLEDSAMYFCASSWGQGGAQPQHFGDGTRLSIL.

J is TRBJ2-5 and V is TRBV7-3; 7 nucleotides match TRBD1. V lost 5 bases, J lost 4 bases, and 10 bases stayed unmatched. The CDR3 runs 15 residues. The germline CDR1 and CDR2 sequences are SGHTA and FQGTGA. CDR3 loop: CASSLNAAGGETQYF. For the CDR3, the DNA is TGTGCCAGCAGCCTAAACGCAGCAGGGGGAGAGACCCAGTACTTC.

The chain links TRBV2 to TRBJ2-5; tentatively, D is TRBD2 (5 bases). V was shortened by 10 bases and J by 0 bases, with 15 bases between the two germline ends. Per the germline V gene, CDR1 is SNHLY and CDR2 is FYNNEI. CDR3 length: 14 residues. The CDR3 DNA is TGTGCCAATGGGGAGTCTCAGTACCAAGAGACCCAGTACTTC. This codes for CANGESQYQETQYF.

The V and J genes are TRBV7-2 and TRBJ2-5; 12 nucleotides agree with TRBD2. Germline V gene data show CDR1 as SGHTA and CDR2 as FQGNSA. Trimming at V came to 5 bases and at J to 5 bases, leaving 6 bases not matched to a gene. The CDR3 loop spans 15 amino acids. CDR3 loop: CASSPRLAGDETQYF. Here the CDR3 DNA reads TGTGCCAGCAGCCCCCGACTAGCGGGGGATGAGACCCAGTACTTC. Looking up the rest from reference TRBV7-2 and TRBJ2-5 gives the full variable domain: GAGVSQSPSNKVTEKGKDVELRCDPISGHTALYWYRQSLGQGLEFLIYFQGNSAPDKSGLPSDRFSAERTGGSVSTLTIQRTQQEDSAVYLCASSPRLAGDETQYFGPGTRLLVL.

The genes are TRBV6-5 and TRBJ2-3, with D perhaps TRBD1 (6 bases). Germline V gives CDR1 MNHEY, CDR2 SVGAGI. Trimming cost V 6 bases and J 4 bases, with 14 bases left between them. The CDR3 runs to 14 residues. In DNA form, the CDR3 reads TGTGCCAGCAGACGCACAGGGACGGCAGATACGCAGTATTTT. Translating it yields CASRRTGTADTQYF.

The chain uses TRBV15 and TRBJ2-1; weak D call: TRBD1 (6 bases). The germline gives CDR1 LNHNV, CDR2 YYDKDF (reference sequence). V was trimmed by 0 bases and J by 16 bases, leaving 19 bases between them. This CDR3 contains 14 residues. The CDR3 DNA reads as TGTGCCACCAGCAGAGATGCCATGACAGGCGGTTCTTTCTTC. As protein: CATSRDAMTGGSFF.

In regard to this clone: The sample holds other DNA sequences that translate to the same CDR3. The V gene is TRBV30, the J gene TRBJ1-4; D is perhaps TRBD1 (5 bases). CDR3 size: 14 residues. Per germline, CDR1 GTSNPN and CDR2 SVGIG (reference sequence). V was pared by 2 bases and J by 2 bases, with 9 bases between. CDR3 sequence (DNA): TGTGCCTGGAGTTCAGGGTCTACTAATGAAAAACTGTTTTTT. It translates to CAWSSGSTNEKLFF.

V gene TRBV30 combines with J gene TRBJ1-1; no clear D gene. The CDR3 is 14 amino acids. Trimming cost V 0 bases and J 7 bases, with 15 bases left between them. CDR1 GTSNPN and CDR2 SVGIG come from the germline V gene (reference sequence). Here the CDR3 DNA reads TGTGCCTGGAGTGTCCACTTAAGCGGTGGTGAAGCTTTCTTT. As protein: CAWSVHLSGGEAFF.

V is TRBV30 and J is TRBJ1-5; a possible D gene is TRBD1 (5 bases). There are 13 residues in the CDR3. V lost 5 bases and J lost 3, with 11 bases in between. Germline assignment: CDR1 GTSNPN and CDR2 SVGIG (reference sequence). CDR3 coding DNA: TGTGCCTGGGGCAGGGAGAACAATCAGCCCCAGCATTTT. Translation: CAWGRENNQPQHF.

V usage is TRBV7-9 and J usage is TRBJ1-2; tentative D call: TRBD1 (5 bases). Germline CDR1 SEHNR, CDR2 FQNEAQ (reference sequence). V was shortened by 3 bases and J by 6 bases, with 5 bases between the two germline ends. The CDR3 extends over 11 amino acids. The CDR3 protein is CASSLGHGYTF. The DNA for the CDR3 is TGTGCCAGCAGCTTGGGGCATGGCTACACCTTC.

V is TRBV4-3 and J is TRBJ1-2, with 9 bases lining up with TRBD1. This CDR3 has 15 residues. Germline trimming cut 0 bases from V and 4 bases from J; bases unmatched to any gene: 3. The germline CDR1 and CDR2 sequences are LGHNA and YSLEER. The CDR3 is CASSQDTGGFYGYTF. In nucleotides, the CDR3 is TGCGCCAGCAGCCAAGATACAGGGGGCTTCTATGGCTACACCTTC.

Comment on this clone: This sample also contains other DNA sequences that code for the same CDR3. The chain couples TRBV5-1 to TRBJ2-3; 7 bases align to TRBD1. This CDR3 region has 15 residues. Germline trimming cut 1 base from V and 1 base from J; bases unmatched to any gene: 3. Germline CDR1 SGHRS, CDR2 YFSETQ. CDR3 bases: TGCGCCAGCAGCTTGAGGGGGCTCGGCACAGATACGCAGTATTTT. As protein: CASSLRGLGTDTQYF.